The TCR beta chain described here comes from a study of T cell changes during pregnancy in multiple sclerosis. The CDR3 totals 17 residues. Germline V gives CDR1 SGHVS, CDR2 FQNEAQ. The V and J ends lost 5 bases and 1 base, in that order; junction bases with no gene match: 6. Measured with immunoSEQ multiplex PCR; TCRdb has only the in-frame clones, and not every one. The sample lists more than 85,000 clones, around 94% occurring once. The chain employs TRBV7-8 and TRBJ2-4; 12 bases align to TRBD1. Sequenced here: peripheral blood, sampled after pregnancy. The clonotype was recovered from a female donor in good health, enrolled as a control in a pregnancy study. The CDR3 nucleotides read TGTGCCAGCAGCCCGGGACAGGGGGCGTGGGCCAAAAACATTCAGTACTTC. Residues: CASSPGQGAWAKNIQYF. Together with reference TRBV7-8 and TRBJ2-4, the CDR3 gives the full variable domain: GAGVSQSPRYKVAKRGQDVALRCDPISGHVSLFWYQQALGQGPEFLTYFQNEAQLDKSGLPSDRFFAERPEGSVSTLKIQRTQQEDSAVYLCASSPGQGAWAKNIQYFGAGTRLSVL.